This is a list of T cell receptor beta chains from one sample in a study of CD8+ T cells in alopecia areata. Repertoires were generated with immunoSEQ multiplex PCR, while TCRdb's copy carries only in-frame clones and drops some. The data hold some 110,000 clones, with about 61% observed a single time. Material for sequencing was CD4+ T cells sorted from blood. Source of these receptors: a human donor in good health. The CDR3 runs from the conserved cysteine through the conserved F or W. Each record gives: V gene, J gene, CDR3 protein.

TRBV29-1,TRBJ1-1,CSVGTAEAFF
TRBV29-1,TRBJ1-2,CSASDGYTF
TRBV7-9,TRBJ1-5,CASSRDRGGGSDQPQHF
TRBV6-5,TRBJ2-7,CASRPGTSSSYEQYF
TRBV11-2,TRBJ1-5,CASSQALDSLGNQPQHF
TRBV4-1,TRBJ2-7,CASSLAGGSYEQYF
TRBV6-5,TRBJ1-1,CASSRSGTAPEAFF
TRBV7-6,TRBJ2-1,CASSSRIRSRTIAGDYNEQFF
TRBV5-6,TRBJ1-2,CASSLGDNYGYTF
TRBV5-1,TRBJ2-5,CASSLEETQYF
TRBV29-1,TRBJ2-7,CSVLTDRNEQYF
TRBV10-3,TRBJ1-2,CAISDQATGAGGGYTF
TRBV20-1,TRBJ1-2,CSAALAGYTF
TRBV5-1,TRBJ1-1,CASVLGASNTEAFF
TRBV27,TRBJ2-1,CASSSTMNEQFF
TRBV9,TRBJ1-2,CASSAPRGSGYGYTF
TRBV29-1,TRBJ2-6,CSVGTGGAGANVLTF
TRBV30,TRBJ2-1,CAWSHKNEQFF
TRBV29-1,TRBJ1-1,CSAGFMNTEAFF
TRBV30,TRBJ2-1,CAWSPGTPRGEQFF
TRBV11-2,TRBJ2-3,CASSYGLAGGRTQYF
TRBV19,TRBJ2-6,CASSIDPRGAGANVLTF